These T cell receptor beta chains were read from a single sample in a study of tumor-infiltrating lymphocytes in primary liver carcinoma. TCRdb re-derived calls from the multiplex PCR reads in MiXCR, one entry per CDR3 protein. The sample has roughly 120,000 distinct CDR3 sequences; around 70% are singletons. Sequencing used tumor-adjacent normal liver tissue. The receptors originated from a woman aged 55-75 years with primary liver carcinoma and hepatitis B virus infection. Both conserved end residues are part of each CDR3. Each record gives: J gene, V gene, CDR3 length, CDR3 protein.

>TRBJ2-1|TRBV29-1|14
CSVAPRGTYNVQFF
>TRBJ2-2|TRBV12-3/TRBV12-4|15
CASSSELAVTWELFF
>TRBJ1-1|TRBV28|13
CASGLGDESVAFF
>TRBJ2-7|TRBV12-3/TRBV12-4|18
CASSLGRTSRRVSYEQYF
>TRBJ2-1|TRBV23-1|16
CASSQSQHSPTAEQFF
>TRBJ1-4|TRBV6-5|14
CASSRGTTNEKLFF
>TRBJ2-1|TRBV20-1|14
CSAMSGRARNERFF
>TRBJ2-1|TRBV6-5|11
CASLGCNEQFF
>TRBJ2-7|TRBV11-2|13
CASSSQGDYEQYF
>TRBJ2-3|TRBV5-1|15
CASSPGGGGTDTQYF
>TRBJ1-1|TRBV28|11
CASSSQGRASF
>TRBJ2-7|TRBV4-2|16
CASSQRTSGLSYDRYF
>TRBJ2-7|TRBV28|13
CASSLLVSYEQYF
>TRBJ2-1|TRBV6-1|13
CASSQLRWNGQFF
>TRBJ2-7|TRBV4-1|14
CASSQAVSSYEQYF
>TRBJ2-1|TRBV9|15
CASSALGAVYNEQFF
>TRBJ1-1|TRBV6-1|13
CASSEWRNTEAFF
>TRBJ2-4|TRBV6-6|15
CANSYSLLVKNIQYF
>TRBJ2-1|TRBV7-3|15
CASSLNPGTRGEQFF
>TRBJ2-4|TRBV29-1|15
CSVEVGTFAKNIQYF
>TRBJ2-7|TRBV11-2|14
CASSLTSGSNEQYF
>TRBJ2-1|TRBV11-2|15
CASSLEDSENNEQFF
>TRBJ2-1|TRBV11-2|17
CANSFDQQGVVYNEQLF
>TRBJ2-7|TRBV6-1|15
CASSELWQDYYEQYF
>TRBJ2-6|TRBV7-8|18
CASTLFSPGHTGANVLTF
>TRBJ2-1|TRBV12-5|15
CASGLGTLPGHEQFF